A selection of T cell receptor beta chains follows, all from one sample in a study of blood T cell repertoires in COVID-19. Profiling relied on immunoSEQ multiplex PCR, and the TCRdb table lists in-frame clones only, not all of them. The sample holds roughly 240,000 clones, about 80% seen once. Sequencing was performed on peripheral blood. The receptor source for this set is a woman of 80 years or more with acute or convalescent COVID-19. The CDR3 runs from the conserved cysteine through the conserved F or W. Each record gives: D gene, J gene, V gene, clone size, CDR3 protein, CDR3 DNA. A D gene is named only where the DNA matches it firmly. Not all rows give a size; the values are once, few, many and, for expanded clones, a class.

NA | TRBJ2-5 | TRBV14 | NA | CASSRVGGGETQYF | TGTGCCAGCTCCCGGGTTGGGGGAGGAGAGACCCAGTACTTC
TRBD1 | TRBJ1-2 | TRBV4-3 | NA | CASSQDDPTGTGGQGYTF | TGCGCCAGCAGCCAAGACGACCCAACCGGGACAGGGGGCCAGGGCTACACCTTC
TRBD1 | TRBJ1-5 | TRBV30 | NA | CAWGGTADQSNQPQHF | TGTGCCTGGGGGGGGACAGCAGACCAGAGCAATCAGCCCCAGCATTTT
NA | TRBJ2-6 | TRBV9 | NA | CASSVGFGGQSFTGAGANVLTF | TGTGCCAGCAGCGTAGGGTTTGGCGGGCAAAGTTTTACGGGGGCTGGGGCCAACGTCCTGACTTTC
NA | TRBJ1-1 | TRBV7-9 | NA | CASSEVNTEAFF | TGTGCCAGCAGCGAGGTAAACACTGAAGCTTTCTTT
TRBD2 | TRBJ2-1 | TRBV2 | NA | CASSGSGGAGNEQFF | TGTGCCAGCAGTGGGAGCGGGGGGGCCGGCAATGAGCAGTTCTTC
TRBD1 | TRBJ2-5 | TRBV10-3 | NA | CAISPGQGASETQYF | TGTGCCATCAGCCCTGGACAGGGGGCATCAGAGACCCAGTACTTC
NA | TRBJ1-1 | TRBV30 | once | CAWSPQPRTVTEAFF | TGTGCCTGGAGTCCACAGCCTAGGACAGTAACTGAAGCTTTCTTT
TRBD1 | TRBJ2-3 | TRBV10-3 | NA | CAISPLTGFNADTQYF | TGTGCCATCAGCCCCCTGACAGGGTTCAATGCAGATACGCAGTATTTT
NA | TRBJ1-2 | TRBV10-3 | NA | CAISDTGYYGYTF | TGTGCCATCAGTGACACAGGTTACTATGGCTACACCTTC
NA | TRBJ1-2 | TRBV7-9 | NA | CASSSRAGTFLDGYTF | TGTGCCAGCAGCTCTAGGGCGGGGACCTTCCTAGATGGCTACACCTTC
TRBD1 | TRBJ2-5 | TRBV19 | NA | CASSKTGGFVQETQYF | TGTGCCAGTAGTAAAACAGGGGGCTTCGTCCAAGAGACCCAGTACTTC
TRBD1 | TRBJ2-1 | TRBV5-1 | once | CASSLRRDRAYEQFF | TGCGCCAGCAGCTTGAGGAGAGACAGGGCCTATGAGCAGTTCTTC
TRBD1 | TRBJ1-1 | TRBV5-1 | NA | CASSFTGAAEAFF | TGCGCCAGCAGCTTCACAGGGGCCGCTGAAGCTTTCTTT